This T cell receptor beta chain was observed in a study of T cell repertoires in cytomegalovirus infection. The CDR3 loop spans 13 amino acids. Per the germline V gene, CDR1 is LGHNA and CDR2 is YNFKEQ. Deletions cut 2 bases from V and 3 bases from J, with 8 bases between. At least ten counts were recorded for this clonotype. TCRdb itself ran the reads through MiXCR, one entry per CDR3 protein. This sample carries tens of thousands of distinct CDR3 sequences, about 4% of them seen once, and the ten largest clones take under 25%. The origin of this receptor is a human donor in good health (CMV status not recorded). Some clones in this sample may be carry-over from other donors' samples. What was sequenced was PBMCs. V gene TRBV4-2 combines with J gene TRBJ2-7; D is undetermined. Written as DNA, the CDR3 is TGTGCCAGCAGCCAACGATGGGGCTACGAGCAGTACTTC. Translated, it gives CASSQRWGYEQYF.